The following is a T cell receptor (beta chain) sequence with its context. Per the original data handling: By means of reference gene primer amplification, nucleated cell counts were estimated. Produced via immunoSEQ multiplex PCR; TCRdb's table is partial and in-frame only. For V, J and clone size, that table is used; D and trimming come from the DNA. The sample lists 260,000 or so clones, approximately 90% occurring once. Individuals drawn from approximately 26 US areas were roughly 18 to 100 years old. The germline gives CDR1 LNHNV, CDR2 YYDKDF (reference sequence). There are 17 residues in the CDR3. V was cut by 1 base and J by 0 bases, with 13 bases left in between. This specimen comes from a study of blood T cell repertoires in COVID-19. Study information: Collection of acute and convalescent COVID-19 samples took place in the United States, Italy and Spain. Sources were T cells, B-cell-depleted T cells, or PBMCs; the material itself was cDNA or gDNA.

The genes are TRBV15 and TRBJ2-1; D gene uncertain. The clonotype originates from a middle-aged woman with acute COVID-19. The specimen sequenced was PBMCs or T cells enriched from blood (not recorded which). In DNA, the CDR3 is TGTGCCACCAGCAGAGTCGGGTCGGAAAGCTCCTACAATGAGCAGTTCTTC. Its translation: CATSRVGSESSYNEQFF.